Shown below are 30 T cell receptor beta chains from a single sample sequenced in a study of cytomegalovirus exposure and HLA in healthy donors. PCR primers comprised 60 Vbeta and 13 Jbeta primers. Produced via immunoSEQ multiplex PCR; TCRdb's table is partial and in-frame only. The sample records over 150,000 clones, approximately 82% being singletons. The sequencing input was PBMCs. The receptors were sampled from a male donor in good health and CMV-seropositive.

The rearrangement links TRBV7-8 to TRBJ1-5; possible D gene TRBD1, 5 bases. The V gene's germline CDR1 is SGHVS and CDR2 FQNEAQ. The CDR3 extends over 15 amino acids. Trimming removed 2 bases from V and 5 bases from J, with 13 bases in between. The CDR3 reads CASSLSAGFDQPQHF. The CDR3, as DNA: TGTGCCAGCAGCTTATCGGCAGGGTTCGATCAGCCCCAGCATTTT.

This clone has only a few counts. V and J are TRBV28 and TRBJ2-1; TRBD1 agrees at 7 bases. The germline V gene encodes CDR1 MDHEN and CDR2 SYDVKM. The ends lost 2 bases at V and 2 bases at J; junction bases unmatched: 9. The length of the CDR3 is 17 residues. The CDR3 coding sequence is TGTGCCAGCAGTTTAACAATTCAGGGGGTCACCTACAATGAGCAGTTCTTC. Its protein is CASSLTIQGVTYNEQFF.

Regarding this clone: The same CDR3 arises from other DNA sequences in this sample as well. The chain employs TRBV5-1 and TRBJ1-5; D possibly corresponds to TRBD1 (5 bases). Trimming took off 0 bases at V and 4 bases at J, with 8 bases between the two ends. The CDR3 is 14 residues long. CDR1 and CDR2 from the germline V gene are SGHRS and YFSETQ. The CDR3 DNA reads TGCGCCAGCAGCTTGGGGGGCGGTAATCAGCCCCAGCATTTT. This encodes CASSLGGGNQPQHF. The full variable domain, its missing parts supplied by reference TRBV5-1 and TRBJ1-5, is KAGVTQTPRYLIKTRGQQVTLSCSPISGHRSVSWYQQTPGQGLQFLFEYFSETQRNKGNFPGRFSGRQFSNSRSEMNVSTLELGDSALYLCASSLGGGNQPQHFGDGTRLSIL.

The V call is TRBV5-1, the J call TRBJ2-7, with no clear D. Germline V gene data show CDR1 as SGHRS and CDR2 as YFSETQ. The V gene lost 0 bases and the J gene lost 3 bases, with 7 bases spanning the gap. This CDR3 contains 13 residues. As DNA, the CDR3 is TGCGCCAGCAGCTTGGAACAGCTCTACGAGCAGTACTTC. It translates to CASSLEQLYEQYF.

This clone was counted once. The chain carries TRBV19 and TRBJ2-7, with D maybe TRBD2 (6 bases). CDR3 length: 14 residues. Trimming stripped 7 bases from V and 12 bases from J, with 25 bases between. Per germline, CDR1 LNHDA and CDR2 SQIVND (reference sequence). In nucleotides, the CDR3 is TGTGCCAGTACCCCCGCGGTGACTAGTCCCTTACGGTACTTC. Translated: CASTPAVTSPLRYF.

Details on this clone: The CDR3 ends on some other residue instead of the conserved phenylalanine or tryptophan, so this is likely a read error. No DNA is shown, since the ends of the CDR3 on it are uncertain; the CDR3 is the one TCRdb lists. The gene calls are TRBV30 and TRBJ2-3; the table assigns TRBD2, which was not confirmed against the DNA. Germline V gene data show CDR1 as GTSNPN and CDR2 as SVGIG (reference sequence). 10 amino acids form the CDR3, both terminal residues included. CDR3 protein: CAWSPGGLEP.

The V call is TRBV19, the J call TRBJ1-5; TRBD1 matches 7 bases. The CDR3 is 15 residues long. The germline gives CDR1 LNHDA, CDR2 SQIVND (reference sequence). The ends lost 2 bases at V and 4 bases at J; junction bases unmatched: 5. CDR3 loop: CASSITAGGNQPQHF. In DNA, the CDR3 is TGTGCCAGTAGTATAACGGCAGGGGGAAATCAGCCCCAGCATTTT.

This sequence joins TRBV9 and TRBJ1-1, with D maybe TRBD1 (6 bases). The V end lost 3 bases, the J end lost 0 bases, and 12 bases lay between the germline ends. CDR1 and CDR2 from the germline V gene are SGDLS and YYNGEE. The CDR3 has 15 residues. Written as DNA, the CDR3 is TGTGCCAGCAGCGCCTACAGGGCCATGAACACTGAAGCTTTCTTT. Translated, it gives CASSAYRAMNTEAFF.

This clone was detected once. This chain joins TRBV7-2 and TRBJ1-2, with D maybe TRBD1 (6 bases). The CDR3 sequence is 14 residues long. CDR1 is SGHTA, CDR2 FQGNSA, per germline. The ends were cut back, 5 bases at V and 6 bases at J, with 16 bases in the middle. In DNA form, the CDR3 reads TGTGCCAGCAGCACATACAGGGATAGCGATGGCTACACCTTC. Amino acids: CASSTYRDSDGYTF.

The V gene is TRBV30, the J gene TRBJ2-1, with TRBD1 matching over 8 bases. Per the germline V gene, CDR1 is GTSNPN and CDR2 is SVGIG (reference sequence). V lost 5 bases, J lost 8 bases, and 5 bases stayed unmatched. The CDR3 extends over 12 amino acids. CDR3 residues: CAWDRGGHEQFF. In DNA, the CDR3 is TGTGCCTGGGACAGGGGTGGTCATGAGCAGTTCTTC.

The rearrangement links TRBV28 to TRBJ1-2; a possible D gene is TRBD1 (5 bases). V lost 8 bases and J 1 base, leaving 20 bases between the germline ends. Germline assignment: CDR1 MDHEN and CDR2 SYDVKM. The CDR3 sequence is 16 residues long. The CDR3 DNA sequence: TGTGCCAGCGTAAGAAGCGGGACCCCGGATAACTATGGCTACACCTTC. Protein: CASVRSGTPDNYGYTF.

V gene TRBV6-5 combines with J gene TRBJ2-5; possible D gene TRBD1, 6 bases. The CDR3 consists of 14 residues. The V end lost 7 bases, the J end lost 7 bases, and 19 bases lay between the germline ends. Germline V gene sequence: CDR1 MNHEY, CDR2 SVGAGI. The CDR3 spells CASNSRQGLGTQYF. Here the CDR3 DNA reads TGTGCCAGCAATAGCCGGCAGGGGCTGGGGACCCAGTACTTC.

This chain's CDR3 is CASSYRRQDYEQYF. The DNA of the CDR3 is TGTGCCAGCAGTTACCGAAGACAGGACTACGAGCAGTACTTC. V gene TRBV6-6 combines with J gene TRBJ2-7, with D tentatively TRBD1 (6 bases). Germline assignment: CDR1 MNHNY and CDR2 SVGAGI (reference sequence). The CDR3 consists of 14 residues. With 2 bases removed from V and 3 bases from J, the gap between germline ends came to 11 bases.

V gene TRBV28 combines with J gene TRBJ2-3; 12 nucleotides align to TRBD2. The CDR3 spans 14 residues. Germline loops: CDR1 MDHEN, CDR2 SYDVKM. Germline trimming cut 4 bases from V and 5 bases from J; bases unmatched to any gene: 1. CDR3 residues: CASSSGLAGDTQYF. CDR3 DNA: TGTGCCAGCAGTTCGGGACTAGCGGGAGATACGCAGTATTTT.

The chain uses TRBV10-2 and TRBJ2-1; no definite D call. V was trimmed by 3 bases and J by 7 bases, leaving 13 bases between them. The germline CDR1 and CDR2 sequences are WSHSY and SAAADI. CDR3 size: 14 residues. The CDR3, as DNA: TGCGCCAGCAGTGATTTGGCCCGGAGTAATGAGCAGTTCTTC. Residues: CASSDLARSNEQFF.

The rearrangement uses TRBV7-9 and TRBJ2-1; 11 nucleotides align to TRBD2. The CDR3 consists of 17 residues. From germline, CDR1 is SEHNR and CDR2 FQNEAQ (reference sequence). V was pared by 5 bases and J by 4 bases, with 10 bases of the junction left unmatched. In nucleotides, the CDR3 is TGTGCCAGCAGCAAAGCGGGGCTAGCGGGAGGTTACAATGAGCAGTTCTTC. Translated, it gives CASSKAGLAGGYNEQFF. The full variable domain, completed using reference TRBV7-9 and TRBJ2-1, is DTGVSQNPRHKITKRGQNVTFRCDPISEHNRLYWYRQTLGQGPEFLTYFQNEAQLEKSRLLSDRFSAERPKGSFSTLEIQRTEQGDSAMYLCASSKAGLAGGYNEQFFGPGTRLTVL.

The rearrangement uses TRBV28 and TRBJ2-1; 11 bases fit TRBD2. The length of the CDR3 is 15 residues. V shed 3 bases and J 12 bases; nucleotides not matched to a gene: 10. The germline CDR1 and CDR2 sequences are MDHEN and SYDVKM. In DNA form, the CDR3 reads TGTGCCAGCAGTTTTAGAACTAGCGGGGGCAGGCGGCAGTTCTTC. This translates into CASSFRTSGGRRQFF. The whole variable domain, filled in from reference TRBV28 and TRBJ2-1, reads DVKVTQSSRYLVKRTGEKVFLECVQDMDHENMFWYRQDPGLGLRLIYFSYDVKMKEKGDIPEGYSVSREKKERFSLILESASTNQTSMYLCASSFRTSGGRRQFFGPGTRLTVL.

The gene calls are TRBV6-5 and TRBJ1-6, with D possibly being TRBD1 (5 bases). With 8 bases removed from V and 4 bases from J, the gap between germline ends came to 15 bases. Germline CDR1 reads MNHEY; CDR2 reads SVGAGI. The CDR3 spans 15 residues. CDR3 coding DNA: TGTGCCAGCCAAAAAGGGCAGGGATATAATTCACCCCTCCACTTT. The encoded protein is CASQKGQGYNSPLHF.

V is TRBV29-1 and J is TRBJ2-2, with TRBD1 matching over 10 bases. The CDR3 is 14 residues long. The germline gives CDR1 SQVTM, CDR2 ANQGSEA. The V gene end was trimmed by 5 bases and the J gene end by 3 bases; junction bases not matched to a gene: 3. The CDR3 is CSVRQGADTGELFF. The DNA for the CDR3 is TGCAGCGTTCGACAGGGGGCTGACACCGGGGAGCTGTTTTTT.

This chain connects TRBV5-4 to TRBJ1-1; D might be TRBD1 (5 bases). CDR1 is SGHNT and CDR2 is YYREEE in the germline V gene (reference sequence). The CDR3 loop spans 14 amino acids. The ends were cut back, 6 bases at V and 2 bases at J, with 14 bases in the middle. The CDR3 loop is CASIIRTLNTEAFF. The CDR3 nucleotides are TGTGCCAGCATAATCCGGACACTTAACACTGAAGCTTTCTTT.

The V gene is TRBV10-2, the J gene TRBJ1-5; no reliable D call. Trimming took off 2 bases at V and 4 bases at J, with 15 bases between the two ends. The CDR3 runs to 16 residues. The germline CDR1 and CDR2 sequences are WSHSY and SAAADI. CDR3 protein: CASSEAERIVNQPQHF. The CDR3, as DNA: TGCGCCAGCAGTGAGGCGGAAAGAATAGTAAATCAGCCCCAGCATTTT.

This chain joins TRBV19 and TRBJ2-7; 7 nucleotides line up with TRBD1. Unmatched junction bases numbered 8, after V lost 7 bases and J lost 2 bases. CDR1 LNHDA and CDR2 SQIVND come from the germline V gene (reference sequence). This CDR3 has 14 amino acids. CDR3 sequence (DNA): TGTGCCAGTACCTCGACAGGGAAAGCCTACGAGCAGTACTTC. Protein product: CASTSTGKAYEQYF.

The chain couples TRBV29-1 to TRBJ2-3, with 7 nucleotides matching TRBD1. In germline, CDR1 is SQVTM, CDR2 ANQGSEA. The CDR3 is 16 amino acids. V lost 4 bases, J lost 1 base, and 11 bases stayed unmatched. The CDR3 spells CSVVGRGQHGTDTQYF. In nucleotides, the CDR3 is TGCAGCGTTGTCGGTAGGGGGCAACACGGCACAGATACGCAGTATTTT.

The V and J genes are TRBV30 and TRBJ1-2, with D possibly TRBD1 on 6 matching bases. The germline V gene has CDR1 GTSNPN and CDR2 SVGIG (reference sequence). The CDR3 has 13 residues. V shed 2 bases and J shed 4 bases, with 11 bases lying between them. As DNA, the CDR3 is TGTGCCTGGAGTTTGGGGGCGGTCTATGGCTACACCTTC. Its translation: CAWSLGAVYGYTF.

On this clone: Germline and junction disagree at one end, which may indicate a read error. This chain connects TRBV13 to TRBJ2-4; 7 nucleotides line up with TRBD1. The CDR3 contains 20 residues. The germline gives CDR1 PRHDT, CDR2 FYEKMQ (reference sequence). The chain's CDR3 is CASSWGHRRLQGDKENSQYF. DNA for the CDR3: TGTGCCAGCAGCTGGGGGCACAGACGCCTCCAGGGGGACAAAGAAAACAGTCAGTACTTC. Full variable domain (remainder filled in from reference TRBV13 and TRBJ2-4): AAGVIQSPRHLIKEKRETATLKCYPIPRHDTVYWYQQGPGQDPQFLISFYEKMQSDKGSIPDRFSAQQFSDYHSELNMSSLELGDSALYFCASSWGHRRLQGDKENSQYFGAGTRLSVL.

V is TRBV6-1 and J is TRBJ2-2; TRBD1 might be the D (6 bases). Between the trimmed V and J ends, which lost 10 bases and 4 bases, there was a span of 19 bases. From germline, CDR1 is MNHNS and CDR2 SASEGT. There are 15 residues in the CDR3. The CDR3 spells CAIRMRGMSTGELFF. CDR3 nucleotide sequence: TGTGCCATCCGGATGAGGGGGATGAGCACCGGGGAGCTGTTTTTT.

The CDR3 sequence: CASSRLGTSGGDTQYF. The CDR3 DNA reads TGTGCCAGCAGCCGACTCGGGACTAGCGGTGGAGATACGCAGTATTTT. V is TRBV27 and J is TRBJ2-3; 11 nucleotides line up with TRBD2. The germline gives CDR1 MNHEY, CDR2 SMNVEV (reference sequence). The CDR3 extends over 16 amino acids. After removal of 6 bases from V and 5 bases from J, the junction contained 10 bases not matched to a gene.

V and J are TRBV5-1 and TRBJ2-7; D perhaps matches TRBD2 (5 bases). This CDR3 is 16 amino acids long. With 3 bases removed from V and 6 bases from J, the gap between germline ends came to 22 bases. In germline, CDR1 is SGHRS, CDR2 YFSETQ. The CDR3 is CASSYLLDSLVGEQYF. The CDR3 DNA reads TGCGCCAGCAGCTACCTACTAGACTCTTTGGTGGGCGAGCAGTACTTC. The complete variable domain, with remaining parts taken from reference TRBV5-1 and TRBJ2-7, reads KAGVTQTPRYLIKTRGQQVTLSCSPISGHRSVSWYQQTPGQGLQFLFEYFSETQRNKGNFPGRFSGRQFSNSRSEMNVSTLELGDSALYLCASSYLLDSLVGEQYFGPGTRLTVT.

The gene calls are TRBV30 and TRBJ2-3, with D tentatively TRBD2 (6 bases). The CDR3 is 15 residues long. The germline V gene has CDR1 GTSNPN and CDR2 SVGIG (reference sequence). The V gene lost 0 bases and the J gene lost 2 bases, with 12 bases spanning the gap. The CDR3 sequence: CAWSVGGAATDTQYF. The DNA for the CDR3 is TGTGCCTGGAGTGTGGGCGGGGCCGCCACAGATACGCAGTATTTT. Combining the CDR3 with reference TRBV30 and TRBJ2-3 gives the whole variable domain SQTIHQWPATLVQPVGSPLSLECTVEGTSNPNLYWYRQAAGRGLQLLFYSVGIGQISSEVPQNLSASRPQDRQFILSSKKLLLSDSGFYLCAWSVGGAATDTQYFGPGTRLTVL.

The gene calls are TRBV5-5 and TRBJ1-5; TRBD1 aligns across 9 bases. J gave up 3 bases and V 1 base, and 5 bases lay outside the gene matches. The CDR3 runs 16 residues. Per the germline V gene, CDR1 is SGHKS and CDR2 is YYEKEE (reference sequence). CDR3 sequence reads: CASSLLGQGPNQPQHF. CDR3 coding DNA: TGTGCCAGCAGCTTGTTGGGACAGGGCCCCAATCAGCCCCAGCATTTT.